These 30 T cell receptor beta chains share one sample of origin, sequenced in a study of blood T cell repertoires in COVID-19. The assay was immunoSEQ multiplex PCR, and TCRdb's table has in-frame clones only and misses some. The sample has over 100,000 clones; about 85% are singletons. The sample comprised peripheral blood. Source of these receptors: a man older than 75 with acute or convalescent COVID-19.

This clone was seen once. CDR3 residues: CASSLQDGNTIYF. DNA for the CDR3: TGCGCCAGCAGCTTACAGGATGGAAACACCATATATTTT. This chain links TRBV5-1 with TRBJ1-3; the D gene is possibly TRBD1 (5 bases). Germline V gives CDR1 SGHRS, CDR2 YFSETQ. The CDR3 extends over 13 amino acids. Trimming removed 2 bases from V and 3 bases from J, with 6 bases in between.

This clone was seen a handful of times. This chain joins TRBV5-4 and TRBJ1-4; D gene unclear. Trimming took off 0 bases at V and 0 bases at J, with 6 bases between the two ends. The length of the CDR3 is 15 residues. Per germline, CDR1 SGHNT and CDR2 YYREEE (reference sequence). The CDR3 here is CASSLGGATNEKLFF. The CDR3 region has the DNA TGTGCCAGCAGCTTGGGCGGCGCAACTAATGAAAAACTGTTTTTT. Full variable domain (rest looked up from reference TRBV5-4 and TRBJ1-4): ETGVTQSPTHLIKTRGQQVTLRCSSQSGHNTVSWYQQALGQGPQFIFQYYREEENGRGNFPPRFSGLQFPNYSSELNVNALELDDSALYLCASSLGGATNEKLFFGSGTQLSVL.

There are a few counts of this clone. The rearrangement joins TRBV6-2 or TRBV6-3 to TRBJ1-2, with TRBD1 identical over 11 bases. The CDR3 sequence is 16 residues long. The V gene's germline CDR1 is MNHEY and CDR2 SVGEGT. The ends lost 6 bases at V and 6 bases at J; junction bases unmatched: 12. The CDR3 loop is CASSTRTGGLLNGYTF. For the CDR3, the DNA is TGTGCCAGCAGCACCCGGACAGGGGGCCTTTTGAATGGCTACACCTTC.

The V gene is TRBV6-1, the J gene TRBJ1-1, with 7 bases that match TRBD1. The CDR3 loop spans 14 amino acids. The germline V gene has CDR1 MNHNS and CDR2 SASEGT. Trimming removed 2 bases from V and 0 bases from J; junction bases left unmatched: 0. The CDR3 DNA is TGTGCCAGCAGTGAAACAGGGGTGAACACTGAAGCTTTCTTT. Protein sequence: CASSETGVNTEAFF.

The V gene is TRBV6-5, the J gene TRBJ1-5; TRBD1 matches at 8 bases. With 6 bases clipped from V and 7 bases from J, the junction kept 5 bases outside the gene matches. The CDR3 contains 13 residues. Germline V gives CDR1 MNHEY, CDR2 SVGAGI. The CDR3 bases are TGTGCCAGCAGGGGGCAGGGGGCCCAGCCCCAGCATTTT. Translating it yields CASRGQGAQPQHF.

This chain uses TRBV7-3 with TRBJ1-4, with TRBD1 identical over 7 bases. The CDR3 extends over 14 amino acids. Germline trimming cut 6 bases from V and 7 bases from J; bases unmatched to any gene: 8. The germline CDR1 and CDR2 sequences are SGHTA and FQGTGA. The CDR3 DNA reads TGTGCCAGCAGACCTGGGACAGAAACTGAAAAACTGTTTTTT. This gives the protein CASRPGTETEKLFF.

The chain employs TRBV27 and TRBJ2-7; D gene uncertain. V lost 2 bases and J lost 2, with 10 bases in between. The V gene's germline CDR1 is MNHEY and CDR2 SMNVEV (reference sequence). The CDR3 has 14 residues. CDR3: CASSLMARPYEQYF. CDR3 bases: TGTGCCAGCAGTTTAATGGCTAGACCCTACGAGCAGTACTTC.

The chain recombines TRBV19 with TRBJ1-2; the D gene is possibly TRBD1 (5 bases). CDR1 is LNHDA, CDR2 SQIVND, per germline (reference sequence). The CDR3 loop spans 10 amino acids. The V end lost 10 bases, the J end lost 6 bases, and 9 bases lay between the germline ends. The CDR3 nucleotides read TGTGCCACTCACAGGAATGGCTACACCTTC. This sequence encodes CATHRNGYTF.

The chain couples TRBV5-6 to TRBJ2-3; TRBD2 matches 7 bases. V shed 0 bases and J 0 bases; nucleotides not matched to a gene: 1. Looked up from germline, CDR1 is SGHDT and CDR2 is YYEEEE. CDR3 length: 15 residues. The DNA of the CDR3 is TGTGCCAGCAGCTTGGATAGCGGGAGCACAGATACGCAGTATTTT. Residues: CASSLDSGSTDTQYF.

The DNA for the CDR3 is TGTGCCAGCAGGGGACAGGGGAGTCAGCCCCAGCATTTT. Protein: CASRGQGSQPQHF. V is TRBV2 and J is TRBJ1-5; 10 bases fit TRBD1. The CDR3 has 13 residues. In germline, CDR1 is SNHLY, CDR2 FYNNEI. The junction had 2 bases not matched to a gene; V was cut back by 6 bases and J by 6 bases. The complete variable domain, with remaining parts taken from reference TRBV2 and TRBJ1-5, reads EPEVTQTPSHQVTQMGQEVILRCVPISNHLYFYWYRQILGQKVEFLVSFYNNEISEKSEIFDDQFSVERPDGSNFTLKIRSTKLEDSAMYFCASRGQGSQPQHFGDGTRLSIL.

The chain employs TRBV2 and TRBJ2-2, with D maybe TRBD1 (6 bases). There are 16 residues in the CDR3. The ends were cut back, 5 bases at V and 2 bases at J, with 15 bases in the middle. The germline V gene encodes CDR1 SNHLY and CDR2 FYNNEI. The DNA of the CDR3 is TGTGCCAGCAGTTACGGGCAGGGGAGCAACACCGGGGAGCTGTTTTTT. Encoded protein: CASSYGQGSNTGELFF.

V usage is TRBV24-1 and J usage is TRBJ2-2, with 7 bases fitting TRBD2. After removal of 4 bases from V and 1 base from J, the junction contained 5 bases not matched to a gene. The CDR3 is made up of 16 amino acids. In germline, CDR1 is KGHDR, CDR2 SFDVKD. This CDR3 is CATSDSSGVNTGELFF. CDR3 nucleotides: TGTGCCACCAGTGACTCCAGCGGGGTGAACACCGGGGAGCTGTTTTTT.

The chain uses TRBV24-1 and TRBJ2-2; 8 positions match TRBD2. The length of the CDR3 is 17 residues. Germline V gene data show CDR1 as KGHDR and CDR2 as SFDVKD. V dropped 6 bases and J dropped 2; count of bases not matched to a gene: 10. This CDR3 reads CATSSSPGLDNTGELFF. DNA for the CDR3: TGTGCCACCAGTTCTTCCCCGGGACTAGACAACACCGGGGAGCTGTTTTTT.

The rearrangement uses TRBV6-5 and TRBJ1-4; 9 nucleotides match TRBD1. Trimming cost V 10 bases and J 6 bases; bases outside gene matches: 6. The CDR3 length is 13 residues. From germline, CDR1 is MNHEY and CDR2 SVGAGI. CDR3 protein: CATRTGVYEKLFF. In DNA form, the CDR3 reads TGTGCCACTAGGACAGGGGTTTATGAAAAACTGTTTTTT.

The chain joins TRBV10-3 to TRBJ2-6; the match to TRBD2 covers 7 bases. From germline, CDR1 is ENHRY and CDR2 SYGVKD. Unmatched junction bases numbered 3, after V lost 4 bases and J lost 0 bases. This CDR3 has 16 residues. The DNA for the CDR3 is TGTGCCATCAGTGGGGGGGGAACCTCTGGGGCCAACGTCCTGACTTTC. The encoded protein is CAISGGGTSGANVLTF.

This clone was recorded once. The chain has TRBV28 and TRBJ1-1, with D uncertain. CDR1 and CDR2 (germline): MDHEN, SYDVKM. V lost 2 bases, J lost 5 bases, and 9 bases lay in between. The CDR3 covers 13 residues. The CDR3 DNA sequence: TGTGCCAGCAGTTTAGGCCCAGAAACTGAAGCTTTCTTT. Protein product: CASSLGPETEAFF. Drawing the rest from reference TRBV28 and TRBJ1-1, the complete variable domain is DVKVTQSSRYLVKRTGEKVFLECVQDMDHENMFWYRQDPGLGLRLIYFSYDVKMKEKGDIPEGYSVSREKKERFSLILESASTNQTSMYLCASSLGPETEAFFGQGTRLTVV.

The V call is TRBV15, the J call TRBJ2-1; 9 bases are a match to TRBD1. In germline, CDR1 is LNHNV, CDR2 YYDKDF (reference sequence). V lost 0 bases, J lost 1 base, and 19 bases stayed unmatched. The CDR3 totals 22 residues. CDR3 in amino acids: CATSRDRGGQGHLLTSYNEQFF. The CDR3 DNA is TGTGCCACCAGCAGAGATCGAGGGGGACAGGGCCACCTTCTAACATCCTACAATGAGCAGTTCTTC.

V usage is TRBV5-5 and J usage is TRBJ1-2, with 9 bases aligning to TRBD1. The CDR3 has 13 residues. CDR1 and CDR2 from the germline V gene are SGHKS and YYEKEE (reference sequence). Trimming cost V 4 bases and J 6 bases; bases outside gene matches: 4. The CDR3 nucleotides read TGTGCCAGCAGCCCTACAGGGGGCCATGGCTACACCTTC. Residues: CASSPTGGHGYTF.

The chain uses TRBV7-6 and TRBJ2-1, with TRBD2 identical over 9 bases. The CDR3 runs 18 residues. The junction had 19 bases not matched to a gene; V was cut back by 5 bases and J by 8 bases. Germline CDR1 is SGHVS and CDR2 is FNYEAQ. CDR3 bases: TGTGCCAGCAGCCCCTCCCCCGGGACTAGCACCGCTGGGGATGAGCAGTTCTTC. This codes for CASSPSPGTSTAGDEQFF.

V usage is TRBV7-3 and J usage is TRBJ2-7, with 10 bases fitting TRBD1. Trimming removed 5 bases from V and 6 bases from J; junction bases left unmatched: 10. Looked up from germline, CDR1 is SGHTA and CDR2 is FQGTGA. The CDR3 extends over 15 amino acids. CDR3 in DNA: TGTGCCAGCAGCCCGGCCGGGACAGGGGTTGCCGAGCAGTACTTC. It yields the protein CASSPAGTGVAEQYF.

V gene TRBV9 combines with J gene TRBJ1-6, with D unresolved. Germline V gene sequence: CDR1 SGDLS, CDR2 YYNGEE. V was pared by 1 base and J by 8 bases, with 10 bases between. The CDR3 sequence is 14 residues long. Written as DNA, the CDR3 is TGTGCCAGCAGCGTAACGGATCGGGATTCACCCCTCCACTTT. It encodes CASSVTDRDSPLHF.

The chain joins TRBV12-3 or TRBV12-4 to TRBJ2-1; D is unclear. CDR3 length: 13 amino acids. V gave up 7 bases and J gave up 4 bases, with 11 bases separating them. The CDR3 spells CASTRQTYNEQFF. CDR3 in DNA: TGTGCCAGCACACGCCAAACTTACAATGAGCAGTTCTTC.

The CDR3 loop is CASSEPPGQGAANEKLFF. For the CDR3, the DNA is TGTGCCAGCAGTGAACCTCCGGGACAGGGGGCGGCTAATGAAAAACTGTTTTTT. V is TRBV6-1 and J is TRBJ1-4; 12 nucleotides align to TRBD1. This CDR3 is 18 amino acids long. V lost 2 bases and J lost 3; bases outside the gene matches: 7. The germline V gene encodes CDR1 MNHNS and CDR2 SASEGT.

The V gene is TRBV5-1, the J gene TRBJ2-6, with D hard to call. This CDR3 has 14 residues. The germline gives CDR1 SGHRS, CDR2 YFSETQ. Trimming took off 4 bases at V and 0 bases at J, with 5 bases between the two ends. Here the CDR3 DNA reads TGCGCCAGCAGCCCCAACTCTGGGGCCAACGTCCTGACTTTC. This translates into CASSPNSGANVLTF.

The chain couples TRBV6-2 or TRBV6-3 to TRBJ1-1; D is uncertain. Between the trimmed V and J ends, which lost 0 bases and 4 bases, there was a span of 6 bases. CDR1 and CDR2 (germline): MNHEY, SVGEGT. CDR3 length: 13 amino acids. The CDR3 DNA reads as TGTGCCAGCAGTTACTCGACTAGCACTGAAGCTTTCTTT. Protein sequence: CASSYSTSTEAFF.

This clone was found once. The CDR3 DNA is TGTGCCAGCAGCCCATCCCTAGCAAAGTACCAAGAGACCCAGTACTTC. This gives the protein CASSPSLAKYQETQYF. V gene TRBV7-8 combines with J gene TRBJ2-5; D might be TRBD2 (5 bases). The V end was cut by 5 bases, the J end by 0 bases, with 16 bases between. CDR3 size: 16 residues. Germline V gives CDR1 SGHVS, CDR2 FQNEAQ.

This sequence joins TRBV4-2 and TRBJ2-7, with D possibly matching TRBD2 (6 bases). The CDR3 spans 17 residues. Trimming shortened V by 4 bases and J by 0 bases, and 19 bases separated the two germline ends. Germline values: CDR1 LGHNA, CDR2 YNFKEQ. The CDR3 loop reads CASSPMGGAGSSYEQYF. CDR3 DNA sequence: TGTGCCAGCAGCCCCATGGGAGGAGCCGGCAGCTCCTACGAGCAGTACTTC.

CDR3 protein: CASTKGQGESPLHF. The CDR3 DNA sequence: TGTGCCAGCACCAAGGGACAGGGTGAATCACCCCTCCACTTT. This chain links TRBV7-9 with TRBJ1-6, with 9 positions matching TRBD1. CDR1 SEHNR and CDR2 FQNEAQ come from the germline V gene (reference sequence). Unmatched junction bases numbered 8, after V lost 7 bases and J lost 10 bases. This CDR3 region has 14 residues.

The chain recombines TRBV27 with TRBJ2-6, with D tentatively TRBD1 (5 bases). V was trimmed by 5 bases and J by 3 bases, leaving 8 bases between them. The germline CDR1 and CDR2 sequences are MNHEY and SMNVEV (reference sequence). This CDR3 spans 14 amino acids. The CDR3 sequence is CASSPRDGANVLTF. DNA of the CDR3: TGTGCCAGCAGTCCCAGGGATGGGGCCAACGTCCTGACTTTC.

The chain is built from TRBV2 and TRBJ1-5; D possibly corresponds to TRBD1 (6 bases). Trimming removed 2 bases from V and 0 bases from J, with 8 bases in between. Per the germline V gene, CDR1 is SNHLY and CDR2 is FYNNEI. The CDR3 is made up of 15 amino acids. The CDR3 region is CASSENRDSNQPQHF. In nucleotides, the CDR3 is TGTGCCAGCAGTGAAAACAGGGATAGCAATCAGCCCCAGCATTTT.